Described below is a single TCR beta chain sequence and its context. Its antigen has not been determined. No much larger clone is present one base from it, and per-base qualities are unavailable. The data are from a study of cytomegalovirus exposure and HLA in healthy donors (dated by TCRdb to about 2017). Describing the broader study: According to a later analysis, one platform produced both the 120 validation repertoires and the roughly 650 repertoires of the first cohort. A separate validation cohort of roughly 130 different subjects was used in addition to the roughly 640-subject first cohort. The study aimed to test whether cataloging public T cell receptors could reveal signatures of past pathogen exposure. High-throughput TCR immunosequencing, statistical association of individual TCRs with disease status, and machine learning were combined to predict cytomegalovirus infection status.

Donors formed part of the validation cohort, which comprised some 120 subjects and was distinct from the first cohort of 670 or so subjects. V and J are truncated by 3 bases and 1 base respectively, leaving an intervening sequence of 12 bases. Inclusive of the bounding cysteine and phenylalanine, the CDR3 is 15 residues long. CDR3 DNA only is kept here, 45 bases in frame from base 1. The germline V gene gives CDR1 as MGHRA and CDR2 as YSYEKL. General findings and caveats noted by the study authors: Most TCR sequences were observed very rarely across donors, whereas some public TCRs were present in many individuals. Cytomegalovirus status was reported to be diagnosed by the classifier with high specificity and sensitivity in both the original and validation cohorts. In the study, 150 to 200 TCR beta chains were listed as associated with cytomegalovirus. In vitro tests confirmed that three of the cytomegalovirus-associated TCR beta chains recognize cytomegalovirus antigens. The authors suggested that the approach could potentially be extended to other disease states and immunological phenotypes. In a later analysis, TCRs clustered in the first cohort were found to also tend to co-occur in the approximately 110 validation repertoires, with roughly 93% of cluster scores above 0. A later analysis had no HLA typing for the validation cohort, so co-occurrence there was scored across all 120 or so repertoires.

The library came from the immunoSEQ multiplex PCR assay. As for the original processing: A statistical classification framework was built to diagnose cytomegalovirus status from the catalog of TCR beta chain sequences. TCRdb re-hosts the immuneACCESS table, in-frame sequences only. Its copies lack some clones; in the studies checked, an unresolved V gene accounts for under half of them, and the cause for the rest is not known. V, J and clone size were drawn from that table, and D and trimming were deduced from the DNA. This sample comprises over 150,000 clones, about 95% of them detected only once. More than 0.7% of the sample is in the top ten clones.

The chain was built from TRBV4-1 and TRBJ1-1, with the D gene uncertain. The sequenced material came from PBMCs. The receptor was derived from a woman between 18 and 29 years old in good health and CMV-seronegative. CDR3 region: CASSHAYVENTEAFF. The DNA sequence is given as TGCGCCAGCAGCCACGCCTATGTTGAGAACACTGAAGCTTTCTTT.